This TCR beta chain came from a study of brain metastases from non-small cell lung cancer. The table came from immunoSEQ multiplex PCR; TCRdb's copy has only in-frame clones and leaves some out. The table has about 1,500 clones, about 85% seen once; the top ten hold around 4.7%. Trimming took off 5 bases at V and 2 bases at J, with 12 bases between the two ends. The CDR3 extends over 14 amino acids. CDR1 is MNHEY and CDR2 is SVGAGI in the germline V gene. Sample: tumor-adjacent normal tissue. This sequence originates from a donor at least 40 years old with non-small cell lung cancer. This rearrangement joins TRBV6-5 to TRBJ1-1; possibly TRBD1 for D (5 bases). The CDR3 nucleotides are TGTGCCAGCAGTACCGGGACTTCCAACACTGAAGCTTTCTTT. As protein: CASSTGTSNTEAFF.